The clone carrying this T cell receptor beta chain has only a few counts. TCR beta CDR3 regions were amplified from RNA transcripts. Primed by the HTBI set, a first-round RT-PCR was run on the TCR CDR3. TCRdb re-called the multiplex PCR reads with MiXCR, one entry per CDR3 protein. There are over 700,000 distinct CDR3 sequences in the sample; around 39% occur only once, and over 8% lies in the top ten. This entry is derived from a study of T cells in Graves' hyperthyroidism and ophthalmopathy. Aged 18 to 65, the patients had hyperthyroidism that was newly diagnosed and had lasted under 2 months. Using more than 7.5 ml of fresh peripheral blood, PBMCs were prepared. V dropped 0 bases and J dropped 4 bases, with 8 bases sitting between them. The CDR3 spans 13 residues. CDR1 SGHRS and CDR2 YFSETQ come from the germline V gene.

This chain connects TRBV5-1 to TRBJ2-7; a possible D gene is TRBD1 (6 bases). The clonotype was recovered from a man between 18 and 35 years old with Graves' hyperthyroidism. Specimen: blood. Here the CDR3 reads CASSLGDMYEQYF. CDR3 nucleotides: TGCGCCAGCAGCTTGGGGGACATGTACGAGCAGTACTTC.